A single sample gave rise to the 26 T cell receptor beta chains below, sequenced in a study of molecular identifiers for immune sequencing clone quantification. TCRdb analysed the PCR reads with MiXCR anew, one entry per CDR3 protein. The table has hundreds of thousands of distinct CDR3 sequences, 25% seen once. Material for sequencing was naive CD8+ T cells from blood, with Jurkat cell RNA spiked in. The subset here: FACS-sorted CD8+CD4-CCR7+CD45RA+ naive T cells. The source of these receptors is a human donor in good health. Some libraries in this study had Jurkat cell RNA spiked in.

This clonotype was counted at least ten times. The genes are TRBV4-3 and TRBJ1-1; D is unclear. Trimming shortened V by 0 bases and J by 0 bases, and 17 bases separated the two germline ends. The CDR3 runs 18 residues. Per germline, CDR1 LGHNA and CDR2 YSLEER. The CDR3 is CASSQERGRPSMNTEAFF. The CDR3 DNA follows: TGCGCCAGCAGCCAAGAACGCGGCCGTCCTTCCATGAACACTGAAGCTTTCTTT.

V gene TRBV12-3 or TRBV12-4 combines with J gene TRBJ2-1, with TRBD2 identical over 9 bases. CDR3 length: 16 amino acids. With V trimmed by 5 bases and J by 3 bases, 8 bases remained unmatched. The CDR3 coding sequence is TGTGCCAGCAGTCCCGGACTAGCGATCGACTACAATGAGCAGTTCTTC. Translation: CASSPGLAIDYNEQFF.

In this sample, this clonotype turned up many times. CDR3 nucleotides: TGCAGTGCATCGGGACAGGGTGCCTACGAGCAGTACTTC. It codes for CSASGQGAYEQYF. The chain has TRBV20-1 and TRBJ2-7, with TRBD1 matching over 9 bases. V lost 6 bases, J lost 2 bases, and 5 bases stayed unmatched. This CDR3 region has 13 residues. The germline V gene encodes CDR1 DFQATT and CDR2 SNEGSKA (reference sequence).

The chain links TRBV6-2 or TRBV6-3 to TRBJ2-1; possible D gene TRBD2, 6 bases. Germline V gene lookup returns CDR1 MNHEY and CDR2 SVGEGT. V gave up 2 bases and J gave up 3 bases, with 14 bases separating them. This CDR3 is 16 amino acids long. DNA of the CDR3: TGTGCCAGCAGTTACGGCTACCGGGGGAGCTACAATGAGCAGTTCTTC. Translated: CASSYGYRGSYNEQFF.

This clonotype was observed a few times. The rearrangement joins TRBV29-1 to TRBJ1-2; 9 bases match TRBD1. The length of the CDR3 is 15 residues. Germline-derived CDR1 and CDR2 are SQVTM and ANQGSEA. Germline trimming cut 4 bases from V and 6 bases from J; bases unmatched to any gene: 12. In DNA form, the CDR3 reads TGCAGCGTTGCTAGTGGGGGGGACAGGGTACATGGCTACACCTTC. It specifies CSVASGGDRVHGYTF. Drawing the rest from reference TRBV29-1 and TRBJ1-2, the complete variable domain is SAVISQKPSRDICQRGTSLTIQCQVDSQVTMMFWYRQQPGQSLTLIATANQGSEATYESGFVIDKFPISRPNLTFSTLTVSNMSPEDSSIYLCSVASGGDRVHGYTFGSGTRLTVV.

This clonotype was seen more than once but under ten times. The genes are TRBV5-6 and TRBJ2-7, with 7 bases matching TRBD2. The CDR3 sequence is 16 residues long. V gave up 0 bases and J gave up 2 bases; unmatched junction bases: 8. Germline CDR1 reads SGHDT; CDR2 reads YYEEEE. Here the CDR3 DNA reads TGTGCCAGCAGCTTGGTTGGGCTAGCGGAAACCTACGAGCAGTACTTC. Translating it yields CASSLVGLAETYEQYF.

This clonotype showed up many times. The chain employs TRBV4-3 and TRBJ2-3; D might be TRBD2 (6 bases). This CDR3 spans 12 amino acids. The V end was cut by 3 bases, the J end by 10 bases, with 11 bases between. Germline lookup yields CDR1 LGHNA and CDR2 YSLEER. Here the CDR3 DNA reads TGCGCCAGCAGCCAGGGTTCGGGGGCGCAGTATTTT. Translating gives CASSQGSGAQYF.

Comment on this clonotype: A much larger clone lies a single base off, so this may be a read error. The J gene is TRBJ2-1, the V gene TRBV28; D gene ambiguous. This CDR3 region has 12 residues. Germline V lookup: CDR1 MDHEN, CDR2 SYDVKM. V dropped 10 bases and J dropped 5 bases, with 12 bases sitting between them. The CDR3 reads CATGYLNNEQFF. The CDR3 bases are TGTGCCACCGGGTATTTGAACAATGAGCAGTTCTTC. Full variable domain (rest looked up from reference TRBV28 and TRBJ2-1): DVKVTQSSRYLVKRTGEKVFLECVQDMDHENMFWYRQDPGLGLRLIYFSYDVKMKEKGDIPEGYSVSREKKERFSLILESASTNQTSMYLCATGYLNNEQFFGPGTRLTVL.

This clonotype came up once. A much bigger clone sits one base away, suggesting this may be a read error. The rearrangement uses TRBV4-3 and TRBJ1-5; D is unresolved. This CDR3 spans 14 amino acids. Germline values: CDR1 LGHNA, CDR2 YSLEER. The chain's CDR3 is CAGSQAVIRQPQHF. The CDR3 DNA is TGCGCCGGCAGCCAAGCCGTAATACGTCAGCCCCAGCATTTT.

This clonotype was seen ten or more times. The rearrangement uses TRBV6-6 and TRBJ1-4; D remains ambiguous. Germline V gene sequence: CDR1 MNHNY, CDR2 SVGAGI (reference sequence). The CDR3 runs to 11 residues. The ends were cut back, 2 bases at V and 15 bases at J, with 10 bases in the middle. The CDR3 here is CASSYASRVFF. In nucleotides, the CDR3 is TGTGCCAGCAGTTACGCCAGTCGGGTGTTTTTT.

This sequence joins TRBV6-2 or TRBV6-3 and TRBJ2-7; the match to TRBD1 covers 7 bases. This CDR3 is 15 amino acids long. J gave up 0 bases and V 2 bases, and 4 bases lay outside the gene matches. Germline-derived CDR1 and CDR2 are MNHEY and SVGEGT. CDR3 sequence: CASSYGTANSYEQYF. CDR3 DNA: TGTGCCAGCAGTTACGGGACAGCAAACTCCTACGAGCAGTACTTC.

The rearrangement links TRBV9 to TRBJ2-1; D remains ambiguous. The germline V gene has CDR1 SGDLS and CDR2 YYNGEE. The CDR3 length is 15 residues. The ends were cut back, 0 bases at V and 4 bases at J, with 11 bases in the middle. CDR3 amino acids: CASSVVWAVYNEQFF. The DNA for the CDR3 is TGTGCCAGCAGCGTAGTCTGGGCGGTATACAATGAGCAGTTCTTC.

This clonotype appeared many times. V and J are TRBV13 and TRBJ1-2; a possible D gene is TRBD1 (6 bases). The CDR3 sequence is 13 residues long. Germline values: CDR1 PRHDT, CDR2 FYEKMQ (reference sequence). V was shortened by 2 bases and J by 6 bases, with 10 bases between the two germline ends. This chain's CDR3 is CASSLRDTDGYTF. CDR3 coding DNA: TGTGCCAGCAGCTTAAGGGACACGGATGGCTACACCTTC.

This clonotype showed up many times. CDR3 loop: CASSQDYADTEAFF. The CDR3 DNA follows: TGCGCCAGCAGCCAAGATTACGCGGACACTGAAGCTTTCTTT. The rearrangement links TRBV4-3 to TRBJ1-1; D remains unclear. The CDR3 is 14 residues long. Trimming left V 0 bases short and J 3 bases short, with 8 bases between. From germline, CDR1 is LGHNA and CDR2 YSLEER.

This clonotype was observed at least ten times. The chain carries TRBV28 and TRBJ2-1; no reliable D call. Germline values: CDR1 MDHEN, CDR2 SYDVKM. This CDR3 has 14 residues. V was pared by 3 bases and J by 7 bases, with 13 bases between. CDR3 DNA: TGTGCCAGCAGTTTCCGCGGCTCGATGAATGAGCAGTTCTTC. Amino acid sequence: CASSFRGSMNEQFF.

This clonotype was detected many times. V and J are TRBV5-1 and TRBJ2-5; no reliable D call. Germline-derived CDR1 and CDR2 are SGHRS and YFSETQ. This CDR3 contains 14 residues. The ends were cut back, 0 bases at V and 2 bases at J, with 8 bases in the middle. CDR3: CASSLGGIQETQYF. The CDR3, as DNA: TGCGCCAGCAGCTTGGGCGGAATACAAGAGACCCAGTACTTC.

The table lists this clonotype with many counts. This chain uses TRBV9 with TRBJ1-6, with D maybe TRBD1 (6 bases). V lost 0 bases, J lost 7 bases, and 23 bases lay in between. The germline V gene has CDR1 SGDLS and CDR2 YYNGEE. The CDR3 loop spans 19 amino acids. DNA for the CDR3: TGTGCCAGCAGCGTAGCTTTTGACGGGGACATCGAATTGAATTCACCCCTCCACTTT. Translating gives CASSVAFDGDIELNSPLHF.

On this clonotype: A read error is possible here, since a much larger clone lies one base away. V and J are TRBV12-3 or TRBV12-4 and TRBJ1-4; D may be TRBD1 (5 bases). V was pared by 5 bases and J by 3 bases, with 13 bases between. The CDR3 is 15 residues long. This CDR3 is CASSLTGDANEKLFF. CDR3 bases: TGTGCCAGCAGTCTTACAGGAGATGCTAATGAAAAACTGTTTTTT.

This clonotype was seen many times. The chain joins TRBV28 to TRBJ2-7, with D possibly being TRBD1 (7 bases). V was shortened by 4 bases and J by 5 bases, with 12 bases between the two germline ends. CDR1 is MDHEN and CDR2 is SYDVKM in the germline V gene. CDR3 size: 13 residues. The DNA for the CDR3 is TGTGCCAGCAGTTACAGGGGAGGTAACGAGCAGTACTTC. Translating gives CASSYRGGNEQYF. Full variable domain (outside the CDR3, taken from reference TRBV28 and TRBJ2-7): DVKVTQSSRYLVKRTGEKVFLECVQDMDHENMFWYRQDPGLGLRLIYFSYDVKMKEKGDIPEGYSVSREKKERFSLILESASTNQTSMYLCASSYRGGNEQYFGPGTRLTVT.

Note on this clonotype: One base away lies a much larger clone, so this may be a sequencing read error. The chain joins TRBV28 to TRBJ2-3, with 8 bases lining up with TRBD2. Germline V gene sequence: CDR1 MDHEN, CDR2 SYDVKM. The CDR3 consists of 17 residues. V lost 3 bases to trimming and J lost 3 bases; unmatched junction nucleotides: 11. This CDR3 reads CASSFCSRSSGTDTQYF. As DNA, the CDR3 is TGTGCCAGCAGTTTCTGCTCTCGCTCTAGCGGGACAGATACGCAGTATTTT.

Concerning this clonotype itself: One junction end disagrees with the germline gene, perhaps due to a read error. The rearrangement joins TRBV7-9 to TRBJ1-2; D is unresolved. The CDR3 totals 14 residues. Germline V gene data show CDR1 as SEHNR and CDR2 as FQNEAQ (reference sequence). CDR3 protein: CACSSSEPHYGYTF. The CDR3 nucleotides read TGTGCCTGCAGCTCGTCCGAACCCCATTATGGCTACACCTTC.

This chain uses TRBV12-3 or TRBV12-4 with TRBJ1-1; 7 nucleotides line up with TRBD1. There are 16 residues in the CDR3. V gave up 6 bases and J gave up 4 bases; unmatched junction bases: 14. The DNA for the CDR3 is TGTGCCAGCAGACTATCGGGGACAGATTTGAGCACTGAAGCTTTCTTT. Its protein product is CASRLSGTDLSTEAFF.

This clonotype was observed many times. This chain uses TRBV7-2 with TRBJ2-7, with 10 positions matching TRBD1. Unmatched junction bases numbered 9, after V lost 6 bases and J lost 4 bases. Per the germline V gene, CDR1 is SGHTA and CDR2 is FQGNSA. The CDR3 contains 15 residues. CDR3 nucleotides: TGTGCCAGCAGGCTCGGGACAGGGGCTGGGTACGAGCAGTACTTC. Translating it yields CASRLGTGAGYEQYF.

This clonotype was counted many times. The chain is built from TRBV20-1 and TRBJ2-7, with TRBD2 identical over 9 bases. Germline V gives CDR1 DFQATT, CDR2 SNEGSKA (reference sequence). This CDR3 region has 13 residues. Germline trimming cut 5 bases from V and 2 bases from J; bases unmatched to any gene: 4. CDR3 residues: CSASSGRPYEQYF. The CDR3, as DNA: TGCAGTGCTTCCAGCGGGAGGCCCTACGAGCAGTACTTC.

This clonotype was detected only a few times. The chain joins TRBV12-3 or TRBV12-4 to TRBJ2-7; possible D gene TRBD1, 6 bases. The length of the CDR3 is 14 residues. Trimming left V 5 bases short and J 2 bases short, with 13 bases between. The CDR3 DNA sequence: TGTGCCAGCAGTATGGCAGGGGCGGCCTACGAGCAGTACTTC. It encodes CASSMAGAAYEQYF.

As concerns this clonotype: An end of the junction differs from the germline gene, which may be a read error. V and J are TRBV7-9 and TRBJ1-2, with a tentative D call TRBD1 (5 bases). This CDR3 contains 15 residues. Germline V gene sequence: CDR1 SEHNR, CDR2 FQNEAQ (reference sequence). This CDR3 reads CAGSPPKDRPYGYTF. For the CDR3, the DNA is TGTGCCGGCAGCCCACCCAAAGACAGACCCTATGGCTACACCTTC.